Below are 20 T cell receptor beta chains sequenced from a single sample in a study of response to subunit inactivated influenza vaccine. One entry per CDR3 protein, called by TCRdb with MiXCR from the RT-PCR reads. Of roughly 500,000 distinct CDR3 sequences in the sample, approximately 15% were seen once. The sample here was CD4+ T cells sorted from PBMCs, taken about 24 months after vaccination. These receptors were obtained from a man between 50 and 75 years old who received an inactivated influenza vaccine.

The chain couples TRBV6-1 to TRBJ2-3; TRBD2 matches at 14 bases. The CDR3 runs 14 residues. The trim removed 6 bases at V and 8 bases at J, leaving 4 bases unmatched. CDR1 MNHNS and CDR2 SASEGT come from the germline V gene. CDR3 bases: TGTGCCAGCAGCCAGGGACTAGCGGGGGCTACGCAGTATTTT. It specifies CASSQGLAGATQYF.

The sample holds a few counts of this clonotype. For the CDR3, the DNA is TGCAGTGCTAGAGATGGTTGGGGGGTAGGCAATCAGCCCCAGCATTTT. Translating gives CSARDGWGVGNQPQHF. The rearrangement joins TRBV20-1 to TRBJ1-5; TRBD1 is a possible D gene (5 bases). In germline, CDR1 is DFQATT, CDR2 SNEGSKA (reference sequence). V lost 0 bases and J 2 bases, leaving 14 bases between the germline ends. The CDR3 extends over 16 amino acids.

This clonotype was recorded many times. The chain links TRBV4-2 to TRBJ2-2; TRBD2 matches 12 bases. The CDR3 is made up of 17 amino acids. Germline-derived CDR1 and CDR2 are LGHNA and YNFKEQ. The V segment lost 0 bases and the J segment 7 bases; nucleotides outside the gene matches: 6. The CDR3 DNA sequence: TGTGCCAGCAGCCAAGATTCCCTAGCGGGGGGGTTCGGGGAGCTGTTTTTT. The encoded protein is CASSQDSLAGGFGELFF.

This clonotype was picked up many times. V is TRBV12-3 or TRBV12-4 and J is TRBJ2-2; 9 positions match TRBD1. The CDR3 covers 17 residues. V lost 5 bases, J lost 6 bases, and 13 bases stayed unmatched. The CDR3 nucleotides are TGTGCCAGCAGTCCCCTACCGGGACAGGGAAGTCCCGGGGAGCTGTTTTTT. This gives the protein CASSPLPGQGSPGELFF.

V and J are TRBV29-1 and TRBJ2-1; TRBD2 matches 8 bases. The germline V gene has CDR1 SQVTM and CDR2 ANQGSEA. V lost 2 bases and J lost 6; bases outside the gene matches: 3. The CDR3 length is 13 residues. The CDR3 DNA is TGCAGCGTTGAAACGGGGACTAGCAATGAGCAGTTCTTC. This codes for CSVETGTSNEQFF.

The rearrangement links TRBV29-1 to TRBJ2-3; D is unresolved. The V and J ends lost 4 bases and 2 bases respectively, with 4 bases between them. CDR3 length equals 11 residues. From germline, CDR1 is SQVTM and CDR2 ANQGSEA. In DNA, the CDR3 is TGCAGCGTTGTGGTCACAGATACGCAGTATTTT. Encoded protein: CSVVVTDTQYF.

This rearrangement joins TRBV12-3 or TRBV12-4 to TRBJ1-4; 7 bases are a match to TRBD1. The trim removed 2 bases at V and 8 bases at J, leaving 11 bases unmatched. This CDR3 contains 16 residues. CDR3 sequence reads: CASSLSNRGGREKLFF. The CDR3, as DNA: TGTGCCAGCAGTTTAAGTAACAGGGGCGGGAGGGAAAAACTGTTTTTT.

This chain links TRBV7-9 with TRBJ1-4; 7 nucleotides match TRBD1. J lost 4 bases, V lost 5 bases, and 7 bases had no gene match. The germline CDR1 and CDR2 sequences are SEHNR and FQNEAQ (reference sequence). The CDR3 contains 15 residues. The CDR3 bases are TGTGCCAGCAGCCACGGGGACAGCCGTAATGAAAAACTGTTTTTT. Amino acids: CASSHGDSRNEKLFF.

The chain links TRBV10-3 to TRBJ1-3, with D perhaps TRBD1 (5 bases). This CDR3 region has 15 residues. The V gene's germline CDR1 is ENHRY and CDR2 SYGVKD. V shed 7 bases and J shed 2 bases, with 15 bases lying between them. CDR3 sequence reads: CAITGDLGAGNTIYF. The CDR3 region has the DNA TGTGCCATCACGGGGGACTTGGGGGCTGGAAACACCATATATTTT.

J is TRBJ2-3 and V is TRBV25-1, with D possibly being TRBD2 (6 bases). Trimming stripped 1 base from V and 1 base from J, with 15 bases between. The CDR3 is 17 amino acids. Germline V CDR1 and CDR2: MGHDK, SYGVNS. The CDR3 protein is CASSESGLRGRTDTQYF. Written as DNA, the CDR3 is TGTGCCAGCAGTGAATCGGGGCTGCGGGGACGCACAGATACGCAGTATTTT.

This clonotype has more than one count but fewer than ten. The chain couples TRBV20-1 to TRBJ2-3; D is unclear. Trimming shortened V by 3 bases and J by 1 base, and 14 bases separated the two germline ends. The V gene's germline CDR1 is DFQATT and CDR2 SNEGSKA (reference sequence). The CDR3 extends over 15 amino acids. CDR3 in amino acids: CSARIRDTGTDTQYF. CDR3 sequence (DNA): TGCAGTGCTAGGATCAGAGACACTGGCACAGATACGCAGTATTTT.

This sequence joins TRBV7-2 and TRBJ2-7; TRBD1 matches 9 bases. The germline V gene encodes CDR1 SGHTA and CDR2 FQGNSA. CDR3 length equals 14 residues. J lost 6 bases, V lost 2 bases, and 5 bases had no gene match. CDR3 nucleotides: TGTGCCAGCAGCTTACCCGGGACAGGGATCGAGCAGTACTTC. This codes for CASSLPGTGIEQYF.

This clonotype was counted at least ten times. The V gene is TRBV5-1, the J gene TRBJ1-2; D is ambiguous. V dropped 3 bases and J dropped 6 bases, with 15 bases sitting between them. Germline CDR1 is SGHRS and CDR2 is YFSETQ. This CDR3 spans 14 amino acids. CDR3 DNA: TGCGCCAGCAGCTCGGGGTCCTCAAAGGATGGCTACACCTTC. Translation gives CASSSGSSKDGYTF.

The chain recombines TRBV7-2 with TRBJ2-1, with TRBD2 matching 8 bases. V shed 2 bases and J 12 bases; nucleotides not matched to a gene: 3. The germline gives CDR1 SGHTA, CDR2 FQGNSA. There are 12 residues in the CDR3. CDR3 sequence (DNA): TGTGCCAGCAGCTTAATGGCGGGAGGGCAGTTCTTC. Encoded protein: CASSLMAGGQFF. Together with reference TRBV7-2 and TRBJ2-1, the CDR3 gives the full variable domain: GAGVSQSPSNKVTEKGKDVELRCDPISGHTALYWYRQSLGQGLEFLIYFQGNSAPDKSGLPSDRFSAERTGGSVSTLTIQRTQQEDSAVYLCASSLMAGGQFFGPGTRLTVL.

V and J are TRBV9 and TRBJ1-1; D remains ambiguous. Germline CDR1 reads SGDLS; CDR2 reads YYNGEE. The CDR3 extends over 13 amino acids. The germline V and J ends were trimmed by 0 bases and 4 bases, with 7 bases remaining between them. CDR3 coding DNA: TGTGCCAGCAGCGTAGATGGGTTCACTGAAGCTTTCTTT. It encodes CASSVDGFTEAFF. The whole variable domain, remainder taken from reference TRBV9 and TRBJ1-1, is DSGVTQTPKHLITATGQRVTLRCSPRSGDLSVYWYQQSLDQGLQFLIQYYNGEERAKGNILERFSAQQFPDLHSELNLSSLELGDSALYFCASSVDGFTEAFFGQGTRLTVV.

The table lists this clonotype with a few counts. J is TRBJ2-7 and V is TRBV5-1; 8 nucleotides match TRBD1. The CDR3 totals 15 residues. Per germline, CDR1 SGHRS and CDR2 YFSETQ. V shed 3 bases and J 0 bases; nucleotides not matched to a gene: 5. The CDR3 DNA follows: TGCGCCAGCAGCTCGGGACAGGCAATCTCCTACGAGCAGTACTTC. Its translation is CASSSGQAISYEQYF.

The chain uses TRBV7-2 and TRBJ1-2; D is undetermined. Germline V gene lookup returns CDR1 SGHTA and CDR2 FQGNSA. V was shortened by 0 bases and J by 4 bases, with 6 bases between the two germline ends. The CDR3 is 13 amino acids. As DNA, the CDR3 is TGTGCCAGCAGCTTAGCAGGAGTCTATGGCTACACCTTC. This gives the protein CASSLAGVYGYTF.

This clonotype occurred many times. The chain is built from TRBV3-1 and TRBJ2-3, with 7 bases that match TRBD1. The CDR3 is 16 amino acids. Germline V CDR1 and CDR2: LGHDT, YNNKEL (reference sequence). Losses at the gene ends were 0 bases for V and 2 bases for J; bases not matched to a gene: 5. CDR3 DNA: TGTGCCAGCAGCCAAGAAGGGGGCCATATCACAGATACGCAGTATTTT. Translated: CASSQEGGHITDTQYF.

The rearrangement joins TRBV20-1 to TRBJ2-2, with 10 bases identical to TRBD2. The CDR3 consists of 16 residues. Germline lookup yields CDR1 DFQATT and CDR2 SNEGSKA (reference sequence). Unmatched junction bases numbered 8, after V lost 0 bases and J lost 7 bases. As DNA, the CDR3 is TGCAGTGCTAGAGAGACTCAGCGGGGGGGCATCGGGGAGCTGTTTTTT. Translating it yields CSARETQRGGIGELFF.

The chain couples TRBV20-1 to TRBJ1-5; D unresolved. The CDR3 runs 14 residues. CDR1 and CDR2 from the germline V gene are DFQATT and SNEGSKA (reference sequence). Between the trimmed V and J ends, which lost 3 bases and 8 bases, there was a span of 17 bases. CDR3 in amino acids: CSASPAPPWKPQHF. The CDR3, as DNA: TGCAGTGCTAGCCCAGCCCCCCCTTGGAAGCCCCAGCATTTT.